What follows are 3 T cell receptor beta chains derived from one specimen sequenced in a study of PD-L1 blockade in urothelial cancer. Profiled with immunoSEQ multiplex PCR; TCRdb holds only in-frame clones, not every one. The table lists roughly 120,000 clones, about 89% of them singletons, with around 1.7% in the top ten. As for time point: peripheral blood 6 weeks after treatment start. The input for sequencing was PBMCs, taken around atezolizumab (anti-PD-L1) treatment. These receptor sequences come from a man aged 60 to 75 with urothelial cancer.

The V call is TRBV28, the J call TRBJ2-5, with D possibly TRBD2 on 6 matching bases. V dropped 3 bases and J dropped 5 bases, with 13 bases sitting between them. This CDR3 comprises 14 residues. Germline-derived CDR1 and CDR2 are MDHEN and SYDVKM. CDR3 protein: CASSLEGRGETQYF. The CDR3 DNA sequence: TGTGCCAGCAGTTTGGAGGGCCGAGGGGAGACCCAGTACTTC.

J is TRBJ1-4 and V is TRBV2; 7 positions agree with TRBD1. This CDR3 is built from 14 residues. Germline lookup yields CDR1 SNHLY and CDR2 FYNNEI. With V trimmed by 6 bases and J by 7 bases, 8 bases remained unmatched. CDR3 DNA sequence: TGTGCCAGCAGGGGGACAGAAGGTGGTGAAAAACTGTTTTTT. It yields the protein CASRGTEGGEKLFF.

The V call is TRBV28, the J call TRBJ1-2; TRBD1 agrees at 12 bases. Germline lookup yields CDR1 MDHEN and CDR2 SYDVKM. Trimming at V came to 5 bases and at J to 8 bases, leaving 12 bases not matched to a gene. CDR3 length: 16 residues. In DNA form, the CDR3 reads TGTGCCAGCAGTCTGCCTGGGACAGGGGGCGCGGAGGGCTACACCTTC. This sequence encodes CASSLPGTGGAEGYTF.